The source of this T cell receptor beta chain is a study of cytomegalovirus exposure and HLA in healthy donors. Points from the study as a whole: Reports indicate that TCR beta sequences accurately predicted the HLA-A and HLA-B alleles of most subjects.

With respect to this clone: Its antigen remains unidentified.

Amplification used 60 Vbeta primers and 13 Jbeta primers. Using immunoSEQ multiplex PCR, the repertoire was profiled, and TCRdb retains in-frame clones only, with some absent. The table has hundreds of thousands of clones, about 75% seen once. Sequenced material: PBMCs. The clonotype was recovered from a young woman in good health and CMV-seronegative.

The CDR3 nucleotides are TGTGCCAGCTCACCACCGGTCAGGGAGACCCAGTACTTC. As protein: CASSPPVRETQYF. The chain links TRBV18 to TRBJ2-5; D call uncertain. This CDR3 region has 13 residues. Trimming took off 0 bases at V and 5 bases at J, with 7 bases between the two ends. Germline-derived CDR1 and CDR2 are KGHSH and LQKENI.